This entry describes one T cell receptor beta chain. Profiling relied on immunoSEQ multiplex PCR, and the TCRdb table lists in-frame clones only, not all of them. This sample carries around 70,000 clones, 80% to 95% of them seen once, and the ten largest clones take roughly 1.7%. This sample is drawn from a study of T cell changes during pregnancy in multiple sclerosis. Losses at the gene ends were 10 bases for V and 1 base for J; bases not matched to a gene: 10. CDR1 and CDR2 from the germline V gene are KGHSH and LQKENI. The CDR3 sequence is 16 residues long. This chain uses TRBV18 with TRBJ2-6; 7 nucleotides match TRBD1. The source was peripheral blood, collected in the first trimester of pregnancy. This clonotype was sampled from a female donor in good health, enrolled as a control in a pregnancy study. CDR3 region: CATPDRARSGANVLTF. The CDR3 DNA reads TGTGCCACCCCAGACAGGGCCCGTTCTGGGGCCAACGTCCTGACTTTC.